Below are 11 T cell receptor beta chains sequenced from a single sample in a study of cytotoxic CD8 clonotypes in ibrutinib-treated CLL. The protocol was immunoSEQ multiplex PCR, while the TCRdb copy is restricted to in-frame clones and leaves out a portion. This sample has around 150,000 clones, with roughly 84% found just once. This material consisted of PBMCs, taken at disease progression, from a patient treated with ibrutinib. Receptor source: a human donor with chronic lymphocytic leukemia.

The chain couples TRBV6-5 to TRBJ1-1; TRBD1 aligns across 7 bases. V shed 0 bases, J shed 3 bases, and the junction held 1 base outside the gene matches. The CDR3 totals 14 residues. Germline CDR1 reads MNHEY; CDR2 reads SVGAGI. As DNA, the CDR3 is TGTGCCAGCAGTTACTCGACAGGGTACACTGAAGCTTTCTTT. Protein sequence: CASSYSTGYTEAFF.

This clone was recorded only once. The V and J genes are TRBV27 and TRBJ1-5, with 7 bases aligning to TRBD1. Germline assignment: CDR1 MNHEY and CDR2 SMNVEV (reference sequence). This CDR3 region has 17 residues. After removal of 3 bases from V and 2 bases from J, the junction contained 10 bases not matched to a gene. Here the CDR3 reads CASSFRGQVGGNQPQHF. The CDR3 bases are TGTGCCAGCAGTTTCCGTGGACAGGTCGGGGGCAATCAGCCCCAGCATTTT.

The sample holds a few counts of this clone. V gene TRBV18 combines with J gene TRBJ2-7; 9 nucleotides match TRBD1. In germline, CDR1 is KGHSH, CDR2 LQKENI. With V trimmed by 2 bases and J by 2 bases, 4 bases remained unmatched. The CDR3 has 15 amino acids. This CDR3 is CASSPGTGPTYEQYF. The CDR3 coding sequence is TGTGCCAGCTCACCAGGGACAGGGCCTACCTACGAGCAGTACTTC. The full variable domain, in which reference TRBV18 and TRBJ2-7 provide the parts outside the CDR3, is NAGVMQNPRHLVRRRGQEARLRCSPMKGHSHVYWYRQLPEEGLKFMVYLQKENIIDESGMPKERFSAEFPKEGPSILRIQQVVRGDSAAYFCASSPGTGPTYEQYFGPGTRLTVT.

J is TRBJ2-3 and V is TRBV4-1; no clear D gene. There are 13 residues in the CDR3. The germline V gene encodes CDR1 MGHRA and CDR2 YSYEKL. Trimming removed 2 bases at V and 1 base at J, with 4 bases between. In DNA form, the CDR3 reads TGCGCCAGCAGCCAATGGGGCACAGATACGCAGTATTTT. Translating it yields CASSQWGTDTQYF.

The gene calls are TRBV30 and TRBJ1-5; perhaps TRBD1 as D (6 bases). V was clipped by 0 bases and J by 4 bases, with 19 bases between them. The CDR3 totals 17 residues. Germline CDR1 and CDR2: GTSNPN and SVGIG (reference sequence). The CDR3: CAWSVFGRGQGNQPQHF. In nucleotides, the CDR3 is TGTGCCTGGAGTGTATTTGGTCGAGGGCAGGGGAATCAGCCCCAGCATTTT. Full variable domain (outside the CDR3, taken from reference TRBV30 and TRBJ1-5): SQTIHQWPATLVQPVGSPLSLECTVEGTSNPNLYWYRQAAGRGLQLLFYSVGIGQISSEVPQNLSASRPQDRQFILSSKKLLLSDSGFYLCAWSVFGRGQGNQPQHFGDGTRLSIL.

The gene calls are TRBV5-1 and TRBJ1-1; 8 bases align to TRBD1. The germline CDR1 and CDR2 sequences are SGHRS and YFSETQ. The CDR3 covers 13 residues. V was clipped by 0 bases and J by 11 bases; unmatched bases: 6. In nucleotides, the CDR3 is TGCGCCAGCAGCTTGGGAGACAGGGGAGCGGCTTTCTTT. This sequence encodes CASSLGDRGAAFF.

The chain employs TRBV6-5 and TRBJ2-1, with TRBD2 identical over 8 bases. V dropped 2 bases and J dropped 7; count of bases not matched to a gene: 4. This CDR3 is built from 14 residues. CDR1 MNHEY and CDR2 SVGAGI come from the germline V gene. The CDR3 spells CASSYSGSGNEQFF. CDR3 coding DNA: TGTGCCAGCAGTTACAGCGGGAGTGGGAATGAGCAGTTCTTC.

The chain combines TRBV28 with TRBJ1-2, with a possible D match to TRBD1 (5 bases). CDR3 length equals 14 residues. Germline V CDR1 and CDR2: MDHEN, SYDVKM. V was cut by 3 bases and J by 8 bases, with 16 bases left in between. CDR3 bases: TGTGCCAGCAGTTTTTCAGGGCCCGTATGGGGCTACACCTTC. Translating it yields CASSFSGPVWGYTF.

The sample holds one count of this clone. This chain connects TRBV19 to TRBJ2-7; 13 bases align to TRBD2. The J segment lost 5 bases and the V segment lost 5 bases, leaving 6 bases of the junction unmatched. The CDR3 contains 15 residues. Germline loops: CDR1 LNHDA, CDR2 SQIVND (reference sequence). The CDR3 reads CASSPGLAGVNEQYF. CDR3 in DNA: TGTGCCAGTAGTCCCGGACTAGCGGGAGTGAACGAGCAGTACTTC.

The rearrangement links TRBV6-5 to TRBJ1-1; the match to TRBD1 covers 8 bases. J lost 10 bases, V lost 2 bases, and 15 bases had no gene match. CDR1 is MNHEY and CDR2 is SVGAGI in the germline V gene. CDR3 length: 16 residues. As DNA, the CDR3 is TGTGCCAGCAGTTACCTCAGGACAGGGCGACTCTTTGGAGCTTTCTTT. Residues: CASSYLRTGRLFGAFF.

The CDR3 spells CASRINREEGTQYF. DNA of the CDR3: TGTGCCAGTAGGATAAACAGGGAGGAGGGGACCCAGTACTTC. This chain joins TRBV19 and TRBJ2-5; tentatively, D is TRBD1 or TRBD2 (6 bases each). The V end lost 6 bases, the J end lost 7 bases, and 18 bases lay between the germline ends. This CDR3 contains 14 residues. Germline V gives CDR1 LNHDA, CDR2 SQIVND (reference sequence). Together with reference TRBV19 and TRBJ2-5, the CDR3 gives the full variable domain: DGGITQSPKYLFRKEGQNVTLSCEQNLNHDAMYWYRQDPGQGLRLIYYSQIVNDFQKGDIAEGYSVSREKKESFPLTVTSAQKNPTAFYLCASRINREEGTQYFGPGTRLLVL.